A single sample gave rise to the 30 T cell receptor beta chains below, sequenced in a study of beta chain features in type 1 diabetes listed by TCRdb under 2018. Library construction relied on the immunoSEQ multiplex PCR assay. The entire isolated RNA was reverse transcribed using the High Capacity cDNA Reverse Transcription Kit, and thus expressed TCRB transcripts were sequenced. TCRdb provides this immuneACCESS table in a form limited to in-frame rearrangements. Some clones are lacking; in checked studies, under half of them reflect an unresolved V gene, and why the rest are absent is not known. The sample has 350,000 to 450,000 clones on record, over 11% of them singletons. Around 0.039% of the sample is in the top ten clones. The sample comprised naive CD4+ T cells from blood. The label giving this sample's cell subset or site can be read as: true naive CD4+ T cells. These receptors were collected from a man aged 30 to 39 in good health.

V usage is TRBV9 and J usage is TRBJ2-5; TRBD2 matches 13 bases. The CDR3 runs to 17 residues. The junction had 5 bases not matched to a gene; V was cut back by 3 bases and J by 0 bases. The germline V gene has CDR1 SGDLS and CDR2 YYNGEE. Here the CDR3 DNA reads TGTGCCAGCAGCGCGACTAGCGGGGGGACGTACCAAGAGACCCAGTACTTC. It translates to CASSATSGGTYQETQYF.

The chain couples TRBV6-6 to TRBJ2-5, with D possibly being TRBD1 (6 bases). This CDR3 has 14 residues. In germline, CDR1 is MNHNY, CDR2 SVGAGI (reference sequence). Trimming removed 5 bases from V and 5 bases from J, with 15 bases in between. CDR3 region: CASSDTGTWETQYF. The CDR3 DNA follows: TGTGCCAGCAGTGACACAGGGACCTGGGAGACCCAGTACTTC.

This clone turned up a few times. This chain links TRBV2 with TRBJ1-1; D ambiguous. V dropped 7 bases and J dropped 0 bases, with 12 bases sitting between them. This CDR3 comprises 14 residues. The germline V gene encodes CDR1 SNHLY and CDR2 FYNNEI. CDR3 DNA: TGTGCCAGCAACATACAAGACATGAACACTGAAGCTTTCTTT. Translation: CASNIQDMNTEAFF.

The chain employs TRBV30 and TRBJ2-3, with a possible D match to TRBD2 (6 bases). In germline, CDR1 is GTSNPN, CDR2 SVGIG (reference sequence). CDR3 size: 15 residues. With 2 bases removed from V and 1 base from J, the gap between germline ends came to 13 bases. DNA for the CDR3: TGTGCCTGGAGTCCCCCCGGGACTGGCACAGATACGCAGTATTTT. This codes for CAWSPPGTGTDTQYF.

This clone showed up just a few times. V gene TRBV5-4 combines with J gene TRBJ2-4; 9 bases align to TRBD2. The CDR3 extends over 13 amino acids. Germline V lookup: CDR1 SGHNT, CDR2 YYREEE (reference sequence). Germline trimming cut 5 bases from V and 8 bases from J; bases unmatched to any gene: 5. For the CDR3, the DNA is TGTGCCAGCAGACTTAGCGGGAGTTACATTCAGTACTTC. Amino acid sequence: CASRLSGSYIQYF.

This chain uses TRBV9 with TRBJ1-2; D is ambiguous. The CDR3 sequence is 12 residues long. Germline V CDR1 and CDR2: SGDLS, YYNGEE. The V end was cut by 4 bases, the J end by 2 bases, with 6 bases between. The CDR3 DNA is TGTGCCAGCAGCAACGGAAACTATGGCTACACCTTC. Amino acid sequence: CASSNGNYGYTF.

This clone has at least ten counts. The chain is built from TRBV29-1 and TRBJ1-2; D uncertain. The CDR3 has 9 residues. V lost 6 bases to trimming and J lost 8 bases, with 7 bases between them. CDR1 SQVTM and CDR2 ANQGSEA come from the germline V gene. Written as DNA, the CDR3 is TGCAGCGTGGATTTAGGCTACACCTTC. It encodes CSVDLGYTF.

The rearrangement links TRBV9 to TRBJ2-3; no clear D gene. This CDR3 has 14 amino acids. Between the trimmed V and J ends, which lost 4 bases and 2 bases, there was a span of 11 bases. Germline V gene data show CDR1 as SGDLS and CDR2 as YYNGEE. The CDR3 DNA reads TGTGCCAGCAGCCCGACAAGGCTCACAGATACGCAGTATTTT. It codes for CASSPTRLTDTQYF.

The genes are TRBV9 and TRBJ2-7; 13 bases are a match to TRBD2. Losses at the gene ends were 6 bases for V and 3 bases for J; bases not matched to a gene: 6. CDR1 is SGDLS, CDR2 YYNGEE, per germline. This CDR3 has 15 amino acids. The CDR3 reads CASTQGTSGIYEQYV. The DNA of the CDR3 is TGTGCCAGCACCCAGGGGACTAGCGGGATCTACGAGCAGTACGTC.

The chain is built from TRBV25-1 and TRBJ2-5, with D uncertain. V was trimmed by 6 bases and J by 4 bases, leaving 6 bases between them. This CDR3 is built from 11 residues. Germline V gene lookup returns CDR1 MGHDK and CDR2 SYGVNS. Here the CDR3 DNA reads TGTGCCAGCAGGTTGACAGAGACCCAGTACTTC. Translated: CASRLTETQYF.

The chain links TRBV25-1 to TRBJ1-1; D is unresolved. Germline CDR1 MGHDK, CDR2 SYGVNS. The CDR3 spans 11 residues. V lost 0 bases, J lost 7 bases, and 3 bases lay in between. The CDR3 DNA sequence: TGTGCCAGCAGTGAATATGATGAAGCTTTCTTT. Translation: CASSEYDEAFF.

This clone was counted between two and nine times. The gene calls are TRBV4-3 and TRBJ2-7; a weak D match, TRBD1 (5 bases). The CDR3 covers 13 residues. From germline, CDR1 is LGHNA and CDR2 YSLEER. The V end was cut by 4 bases, the J end by 2 bases, with 9 bases between. This CDR3 reads CASSPKGTYEQYV. CDR3 DNA: TGCGCCAGCAGCCCGAAGGGGACCTACGAGCAGTACGTC.

The chain carries TRBV15 and TRBJ2-4; 7 bases align to TRBD2. Trimming took 0 bases from V and 0 from J; bases not matched to a gene: 8. Germline lookup yields CDR1 LNHNV and CDR2 YYDKDF (reference sequence). CDR3 size: 18 residues. The CDR3 spells CATSRDLSGLLAKNIQYF. The CDR3, as DNA: TGTGCCACCAGCAGAGACCTGTCGGGACTACTAGCCAAAAACATTCAGTACTTC.

The rearrangement uses TRBV30 and TRBJ1-2, with D possibly being TRBD1 (6 bases). V was shortened by 5 bases and J by 4 bases, with 17 bases between the two germline ends. CDR3 length: 14 residues. Looked up from germline, CDR1 is GTSNPN and CDR2 is SVGIG (reference sequence). The CDR3 is CAWFPRTVPYGYTF. The CDR3 DNA follows: TGTGCCTGGTTTCCAAGGACAGTCCCCTATGGCTACACCTTC.

This clone was detected a few times. The rearrangement joins TRBV7-2 to TRBJ2-2; D uncertain. Germline assignment: CDR1 SGHTA and CDR2 FQGNSA. The ends were cut back, 11 bases at V and 0 bases at J, with 16 bases in the middle. The CDR3 loop spans 15 amino acids. CDR3 in amino acids: CAVQGIVTNTGELFF. As DNA, the CDR3 is TGTGCCGTCCAAGGAATAGTTACGAACACCGGGGAGCTGTTTTTT. Together with reference TRBV7-2 and TRBJ2-2, the CDR3 gives the full variable domain: GAGVSQSPSNKVTEKGKDVELRCDPISGHTALYWYRQSLGQGLEFLIYFQGNSAPDKSGLPSDRFSAERTGGSVSTLTIQRTQQEDSAVYLCAVQGIVTNTGELFFGEGSRLTVL.

The V and J genes are TRBV20-1 and TRBJ1-2, with D possibly being TRBD1 (5 bases). V dropped 5 bases and J dropped 6 bases, with 10 bases sitting between them. Per the germline V gene, CDR1 is DFQATT and CDR2 is SNEGSKA (reference sequence). This CDR3 spans 11 amino acids. The chain's CDR3 is CSARDLNGYTF. The CDR3 coding sequence is TGCAGTGCTCGGGACTTAAATGGCTACACCTTC.

This clone was observed a handful of times. The chain has TRBV5-1 and TRBJ2-7; 7 nucleotides agree with TRBD2. CDR1 is SGHRS, CDR2 YFSETQ, per germline. V shed 0 bases, J shed 4 bases, and the junction held 7 bases outside the gene matches. The CDR3 totals 15 residues. The CDR3 sequence is CASSLVSSGNYEQYF. The CDR3 coding sequence is TGCGCCAGCAGCTTGGTGTCTAGCGGAAATTACGAGCAGTACTTC.

The chain combines TRBV7-9 with TRBJ2-2; 10 nucleotides line up with TRBD2. Trimming cost V 8 bases and J 3 bases; bases outside gene matches: 9. Germline CDR1 SEHNR, CDR2 FQNEAQ (reference sequence). The CDR3 runs 16 residues. The CDR3 DNA sequence: TGTGCCAGCCCCCCTCGAGGGACTAGCGACACCGGGGAGCTGTTTTTT. Protein sequence: CASPPRGTSDTGELFF.

The table lists this clone with a few counts. The chain links TRBV16 to TRBJ2-1; unclear D gene. CDR1 is KGHSY, CDR2 FQNENV, per germline. V lost 4 bases and J 0 bases, leaving 13 bases between the germline ends. The CDR3 extends over 16 amino acids. This CDR3 is CASSRRQVSSYNEQFF. The CDR3 DNA reads as TGTGCCAGCAGCCGAAGACAAGTCTCCTCCTACAATGAGCAGTTCTTC.

This chain joins TRBV14 and TRBJ1-2, with 8 bases that match TRBD1. The length of the CDR3 is 15 residues. Germline V lookup: CDR1 SGHDN, CDR2 FVKESK. Unmatched junction bases numbered 7, after V lost 2 bases and J lost 5 bases. The CDR3 sequence is CASSQMDRVDYGYTF. The CDR3 DNA sequence: TGTGCCAGCAGCCAAATGGACAGGGTGGATTATGGCTACACCTTC.

This clone turned up a few times. The chain is built from TRBV30 and TRBJ1-5; D not certain. V was clipped by 0 bases and J by 9 bases, with 15 bases between them. The germline V gene encodes CDR1 GTSNPN and CDR2 SVGIG (reference sequence). The CDR3 runs to 14 residues. CDR3 amino acids: CAWSVLFGSPPQHF. The CDR3 nucleotides are TGTGCCTGGAGTGTACTTTTTGGGTCTCCGCCCCAGCATTTT. The full variable domain, rest sourced from reference TRBV30 and TRBJ1-5, is SQTIHQWPATLVQPVGSPLSLECTVEGTSNPNLYWYRQAAGRGLQLLFYSVGIGQISSEVPQNLSASRPQDRQFILSSKKLLLSDSGFYLCAWSVLFGSPPQHFGDGTRLSIL.

The V gene is TRBV7-2, the J gene TRBJ1-5; D uncertain. V was pared by 1 base and J by 3 bases, with 7 bases between. The CDR3 contains 14 residues. Germline loops: CDR1 SGHTA, CDR2 FQGNSA. The CDR3 loop reads CASSLVAYNQPQHF. CDR3 DNA: TGTGCCAGCAGCTTAGTCGCTTACAATCAGCCCCAGCATTTT. The variable domain in full, with the rest retrieved from reference TRBV7-2 and TRBJ1-5, is GAGVSQSPSNKVTEKGKDVELRCDPISGHTALYWYRQSLGQGLEFLIYFQGNSAPDKSGLPSDRFSAERTGGSVSTLTIQRTQQEDSAVYLCASSLVAYNQPQHFGDGTRLSIL.

The V call is TRBV25-1, the J call TRBJ2-7; TRBD1 matches at 10 bases. The V segment lost 2 bases and the J segment 3 bases; nucleotides outside the gene matches: 7. The CDR3 is made up of 16 amino acids. Per the germline V gene, CDR1 is MGHDK and CDR2 is SYGVNS. The CDR3 sequence is CASSEPWTGGNYEQYF. DNA of the CDR3: TGTGCCAGCAGTGAACCCTGGACAGGGGGGAACTACGAGCAGTACTTC.

This clone has just a few counts. The V and J genes are TRBV7-2 and TRBJ2-3; D possibly matches TRBD1 or TRBD2 (5 bases each). The germline CDR1 and CDR2 sequences are SGHTA and FQGNSA. V dropped 5 bases and J dropped 5 bases, with 20 bases sitting between them. This CDR3 is built from 16 residues. The CDR3 is CASSLGVAPRKDTQYF. For the CDR3, the DNA is TGTGCCAGCAGCCTGGGGGTGGCTCCCCGCAAAGATACGCAGTATTTT.

This clone appeared a few times. This chain joins TRBV18 and TRBJ2-7; D possibly uses TRBD1 or TRBD2 (5 bases each). The V end lost 4 bases, the J end lost 0 bases, and 7 bases lay between the germline ends. Germline V gene sequence: CDR1 KGHSH, CDR2 LQKENI. The CDR3 is 13 amino acids. The CDR3 here is CASSQGTSYEQYF. CDR3 coding DNA: TGTGCCAGCTCACAAGGGACCTCCTACGAGCAGTACTTC.

This clone was picked up a small number of times. Here the CDR3 reads CASSLLGDYEQYF. In nucleotides, the CDR3 is TGTGCCAGCAGCTTACTAGGGGATTACGAGCAGTACTTC. This chain connects TRBV7-2 to TRBJ2-7; D perhaps matches TRBD1 (5 bases). The CDR3 runs 13 residues. Per germline, CDR1 SGHTA and CDR2 FQGNSA. Trimming shortened V by 2 bases and J by 4 bases, and 9 bases separated the two germline ends.

The genes are TRBV6-1 and TRBJ2-5, with D possibly TRBD2 on 6 matching bases. The germline CDR1 and CDR2 sequences are MNHNS and SASEGT. CDR3 length: 15 amino acids. Between the trimmed V and J ends, which lost 2 bases and 3 bases, there was a span of 13 bases. For the CDR3, the DNA is TGTGCCAGCAGTGAAACGGGACTCAAGGAAGAGACCCAGTACTTC. It translates to CASSETGLKEETQYF.

The chain has TRBV9 and TRBJ2-3, with D unclear. Trimming cost V 0 bases and J 5 bases, with 10 bases left between them. Germline CDR1 SGDLS, CDR2 YYNGEE. The CDR3 spans 14 residues. DNA of the CDR3: TGTGCCAGCAGCGTAGACGGTCGCCAAGATACGCAGTATTTT. As protein: CASSVDGRQDTQYF.

This clone was observed a few times. This chain links TRBV5-4 with TRBJ2-7, with a possible D match to TRBD2 (6 bases). The V end lost 3 bases, the J end lost 7 bases, and 20 bases lay between the germline ends. The CDR3 covers 15 residues. Germline V gene data show CDR1 as SGHNT and CDR2 as YYREEE (reference sequence). The CDR3 coding sequence is TGTGCCAGCAGCTCTAATCAACTAGCTTCGGGTGAGCAGTACGTC. It yields the protein CASSSNQLASGEQYV.

This clone has only a few counts. A read error likely explains this, since a far larger clone differs by one base. The genes are TRBV7-8 and TRBJ2-3; no firm D call. The germline V and J ends were trimmed by 0 bases and 5 bases, with 0 bases remaining between them. Looked up from germline, CDR1 is SGHVS and CDR2 is FQNEAQ. The CDR3 consists of 11 residues. The CDR3 loop is CASSLADTQYF. CDR3 in DNA: TGTGCCAGCAGCTTAGCAGATACGCAGTATTTT.